This entry concerns a single TCR beta chain. This clone is assessed as medium-sized (0.01 to 0.1%). It lacks a known antigen. The sample holds no much larger clone one base away, and base qualities are not on file. The immunoSEQ assay was used to sequence the CDR3 region of the TCR beta chain. The paper's data handling went like this. For each specimen, the T-cell fraction, clonal dominance, and maximum TCR clone frequency were calculated. TCRdb stores this immuneACCESS table with in-frame sequences only. Part of the clones is absent; in the studies checked, under half of the shortfall reflects unresolved V genes, and no reason is known for the rest. V and J calls plus clone size are reproduced from that table; the DNA served to infer D and trimming. This sample comprises fewer than 15,000 clones, around three fifths of them detected only once. The ten biggest clones cover 8% to 9% of the sample. From its cysteine to its phenylalanine, the CDR3 spans 13 amino acids. The retained sequence is limited to the CDR3, 39 bases, with the frame set at the first base. Taken from the germline V gene, the CDR1 and CDR2 loops are MNHEY and SVGAGI. V and J lose 5 bases and 4 bases, and a span of 10 bases separates them.

These data are taken from a study of T cell repertoires in urothelial bladder cancer (dated by TCRdb to the late 2010s). For the study in its entirety: Of the roughly twelve resected lesions, three were clinical stage cT0, three were cTa, three were cT1, and three were cT2 or greater. The study compared clonality of the TCR repertoire in bladder tumors against clonality in benign bladder inflammation. A total of around 12 patients who had bladder lesions and were undergoing transurethral resection were prospectively identified. Approximately twelve resected bladder lesions were studied, comprising urothelial carcinoma (UC+) and benign (UC-) specimens.

At transurethral resection, specimens of the bladder lesions were collected and then stored at -80C. DNA was isolated from bladder specimens obtained during transurethral resection. The paper's findings and limits, for the study overall: Median tumor infiltrating lymphocyte percentage was about 1.9% in carcinoma specimens and 12% in benign specimens. A single T-cell clone reached up to about 17% of infiltrating lymphocytes in carcinoma specimens, compared with 2% in benign specimens. Urothelial carcinoma specimens had fewer T cells than benign specimens, with medians of roughly 5,600 and 26,000.

The chain joins TRBV6-5 to TRBJ2-3, with the D gene call left open. Specimen: tumor-infiltrating cells from bladder cancer. The clonotype originates from a human donor with urothelial carcinoma. For the CDR3, the sequence is CASSLTLADTQYF. In nucleotide form, the sequence is TGTGCCAGCAGTCTAACACTGGCAGATACGCAGTATTTT.